Following are 23 T cell receptor beta chains from one sample sequenced in a study of T cell responses to AZD1222 COVID-19 vaccine. Assay: immunoSEQ multiplex PCR; the TCRdb copy retains only in-frame clones and omits some. The sample lists about 72,000 clones, about nine tenths occurring once. The specimen comprised peripheral blood, sampled 28 days after the second AZD1222 dose. These receptors were taken from an adult who received the AZD1222 COVID-19 vaccine.

This clone appeared a single time. V gene TRBV7-2 combines with J gene TRBJ2-7; 8 bases map to TRBD2. The junction had 12 bases not matched to a gene; V was cut back by 5 bases and J by 6 bases. In germline, CDR1 is SGHTA, CDR2 FQGNSA. CDR3 length: 15 amino acids. CDR3 coding DNA: TGTGCCAGCAGCCAGGAGGGACTAGTTCGACCCGAGCAGTACTTC. It yields the protein CASSQEGLVRPEQYF.

J is TRBJ1-2 and V is TRBV5-6, with TRBD1 matching 9 bases. The germline gives CDR1 SGHDT, CDR2 YYEEEE. Unmatched junction bases numbered 9, after V lost 2 bases and J lost 4 bases. The CDR3 consists of 16 residues. The chain's CDR3 is CASSFFTGGASYGYTF. DNA for the CDR3: TGTGCCAGCAGCTTCTTTACAGGGGGCGCGTCCTATGGCTACACCTTC.

This clone was seen just once. The chain has TRBV12-3 or TRBV12-4 and TRBJ2-1, with D hard to call. CDR3 size: 12 residues. V lost 6 bases and J 7 bases, leaving 10 bases between the germline ends. CDR3 region: CASSLLVNEQFF. The CDR3 nucleotides read TGTGCCAGCAGCCTCTTGGTAAATGAGCAGTTCTTC.

The rearrangement uses TRBV5-4 and TRBJ2-1; 10 positions match TRBD2. Germline V CDR1 and CDR2: SGHNT, YYREEE (reference sequence). With 3 bases clipped from V and 8 bases from J, the junction kept 8 bases outside the gene matches. The CDR3 length is 15 residues. CDR3 loop: CASSSGASGRDEQFF. In DNA, the CDR3 is TGTGCCAGCAGCTCCGGGGCTAGCGGGAGAGATGAGCAGTTCTTC.

The chain links TRBV21-1 to TRBJ2-1; TRBD1 is taken as the D call from the table, unchecked against the DNA. TRBV21-1 is flagged as a pseudogene. The CDR3 covers 15 residues. CDR3 sequence reads: CASSKGQEPYNEQFF. In DNA form, the CDR3 reads TGTGCCAGCAGCAAGGGACAGGAGCCCTACAATGAGCAGTTCTTC.

The V gene is TRBV3-1 (or the pseudogene TRBV3-2), the J gene TRBJ2-3; 9 bases map to TRBD1. The CDR3 contains 15 residues. Germline-derived CDR1 and CDR2 are LGHDT and YNNKEL (reference sequence). J lost 2 bases, V lost 5 bases, and 5 bases had no gene match. CDR3 DNA sequence: TGTGCCAGCAGCGAGACAGGGGGATACACAGATACGCAGTATTTT. Encoded protein: CASSETGGYTDTQYF.

The genes are TRBV6-7 and TRBJ2-7; D is possibly TRBD1 (6 bases). TRBV6-7 is flagged as an ORF with uncertain function. The length of the CDR3 is 14 residues. Trimming removed 7 bases at V and 2 bases at J, with 15 bases between. CDR3 residues: CASTHLQGTYEQYF. Written as DNA, the CDR3 is TGTGCCAGCACCCACCTACAGGGAACCTACGAGCAGTACTTC.

The chain couples TRBV19 to TRBJ2-7; tentatively, D is TRBD1 or TRBD2 (5 bases each). The CDR3 contains 13 residues. The germline CDR1 and CDR2 sequences are LNHDA and SQIVND (reference sequence). The V and J ends lost 5 bases and 2 bases respectively, with 10 bases between them. DNA of the CDR3: TGTGCCAGTAGTGGGACGCAGACCTACGAGCAGTACTTC. Amino acids: CASSGTQTYEQYF.

The rearrangement joins TRBV5-5 to TRBJ2-7; 7 bases match TRBD1. CDR1 and CDR2 (germline): SGHKS, YYEKEE (reference sequence). Unmatched junction bases numbered 1, after V lost 3 bases and J lost 4 bases. This CDR3 is built from 12 residues. CDR3 amino acids: CASSSQGYEQYF. CDR3 bases: TGTGCCAGCAGCTCACAGGGGTACGAGCAGTACTTC.

The chain links TRBV27 to TRBJ2-1, with 7 bases fitting TRBD2. CDR1 and CDR2 (germline): MNHEY, SMNVEV (reference sequence). The trim removed 6 bases at V and 9 bases at J, leaving 20 bases unmatched. This CDR3 comprises 17 residues. This CDR3 reads CASSPKHGGGRIGEQFF. The CDR3 region has the DNA TGTGCCAGCAGCCCGAAACACGGCGGCGGGAGAATAGGTGAGCAGTTCTTC.

This clone was detected a few times. The gene calls are TRBV7-6 and TRBJ1-5, with D possibly TRBD1 on 6 matching bases. CDR1 is SGHVS, CDR2 FNYEAQ, per germline. The CDR3 loop spans 15 amino acids. Trimming stripped 2 bases from V and 6 bases from J, with 14 bases between. In DNA form, the CDR3 reads TGTGCCAGCAGCTTACGCCAGGGGAGGGGTCAGCCCCAGCATTTT. Translated: CASSLRQGRGQPQHF.

The rearrangement uses TRBV5-1 and TRBJ2-7; unclear D gene. Germline assignment: CDR1 SGHRS and CDR2 YFSETQ. The CDR3 spans 15 residues. Trimming removed 2 bases at V and 3 bases at J, with 15 bases between. The CDR3 coding sequence is TGCGCCAGCAGCTTTAGTCCCGAGCTAGTCTACGAGCAGTACTTC. This encodes CASSFSPELVYEQYF.

The rearrangement joins TRBV4-2 to TRBJ1-3; D is possibly TRBD1 (5 bases). CDR1 and CDR2 (germline): LGHNA, YNFKEQ. Trimming removed 1 base at V and 2 bases at J, with 12 bases between. The CDR3 loop spans 16 amino acids. The CDR3 DNA follows: TGTGCCAGCAGCCAAGTGACAGTCAACGCTGGAAACACCATATATTTT. Its protein is CASSQVTVNAGNTIYF.

This chain joins TRBV28 and TRBJ2-5; D ambiguous. Germline CDR1 reads MDHEN; CDR2 reads SYDVKM. V gave up 3 bases and J gave up 0 bases, with 2 bases separating them. This CDR3 has 12 residues. The CDR3 region has the DNA TGTGCCAGCAGTTTGTACCAAGAGACCCAGTACTTC. Residues: CASSLYQETQYF.

The chain combines TRBV12-3 or TRBV12-4 with TRBJ1-6, with D perhaps TRBD1 (5 bases). V lost 4 bases, J lost 7 bases, and 8 bases lay in between. This CDR3 has 13 residues. CDR3 sequence reads: CASSSPGNSPLHF. The CDR3, as DNA: TGTGCCAGCAGTTCCCCAGGGAATTCACCCCTCCACTTT.

CDR3 region: CASSGGTRGNEQFF. The CDR3 DNA reads as TGCGCCAGCAGCGGGGGGACTAGGGGCAATGAGCAGTTCTTC. This sequence joins TRBV5-1 and TRBJ2-1, with 8 bases matching TRBD2. The junction had 6 bases not matched to a gene; V was cut back by 4 bases and J by 6 bases. The CDR3 extends over 14 amino acids. Germline loops: CDR1 SGHRS, CDR2 YFSETQ.

This clone has only a few counts. The V call is TRBV6-5, the J call TRBJ2-1, with D tentatively TRBD1 or TRBD2 (6 bases each). Trimming stripped 7 bases from V and 8 bases from J, with 15 bases between. The CDR3 is made up of 13 amino acids. Germline V lookup: CDR1 MNHEY, CDR2 SVGAGI. The CDR3 DNA is TGTGCCAGCAACCGGGGGCGCGGGGATGAGCAGTTCTTC. This codes for CASNRGRGDEQFF.

This clone was seen once. The CDR3 DNA is TGTGCCAGCAGCCAAGAGTGGGGCCAAGAGACCCAGTACTTC. As protein: CASSQEWGQETQYF. The chain employs TRBV3-1 (or the pseudogene TRBV3-2) and TRBJ2-5; D not resolved. V was shortened by 0 bases and J by 1 base, with 6 bases between the two germline ends. Germline CDR1 is LGHDT and CDR2 is YNNKEL (reference sequence). The CDR3 spans 14 residues.

This clone was detected once. The chain recombines TRBV3-1 (or the pseudogene TRBV3-2) with TRBJ1-1; no firm D call. CDR1 and CDR2 (germline): LGHDT, YNNKEL (reference sequence). Trimming took 6 bases from V and 0 from J, leaving 2 bases between them. The CDR3 totals 11 residues. CDR3 sequence reads: CASRVNTEAFF. CDR3 bases: TGTGCCAGCAGGGTGAACACTGAAGCTTTCTTT.

The chain links TRBV7-9 to TRBJ2-2; D is undetermined. This CDR3 contains 12 residues. The V end was cut by 4 bases, the J end by 8 bases, with 8 bases between. Germline lookup yields CDR1 SEHNR and CDR2 FQNEAQ (reference sequence). The CDR3 DNA follows: TGTGCCAGCAGCTCCCGAGGTGGGGAGCTGTTTTTT. Translated: CASSSRGGELFF. The full variable domain, in which reference TRBV7-9 and TRBJ2-2 provide the parts outside the CDR3, is DTGVSQNPRHKITKRGQNVTFRCDPISEHNRLYWYRQTLGQGPEFLTYFQNEAQLEKSRLLSDRFSAERPKGSFSTLEIQRTEQGDSAMYLCASSSRGGELFFGEGSRLTVL.

V and J are TRBV7-9 and TRBJ2-1; the match to TRBD2 covers 8 bases. The CDR3 is made up of 14 amino acids. Germline values: CDR1 SEHNR, CDR2 FQNEAQ (reference sequence). V dropped 0 bases and J dropped 9; count of bases not matched to a gene: 4. CDR3 sequence (DNA): TGTGCCAGCAGCTTAGCTAGCGGGACTGGTGAGCAGTTCTTC. Amino acids: CASSLASGTGEQFF. The whole variable domain, filled in from reference TRBV7-9 and TRBJ2-1, reads DTGVSQNPRHKITKRGQNVTFRCDPISEHNRLYWYRQTLGQGPEFLTYFQNEAQLEKSRLLSDRFSAERPKGSFSTLEIQRTEQGDSAMYLCASSLASGTGEQFFGPGTRLTVL.

J is TRBJ2-1 and V is TRBV7-3; no definite D call. The CDR3 is 13 residues long. V lost 4 bases and J 9 bases, leaving 13 bases between the germline ends. Germline-derived CDR1 and CDR2 are SGHTA and FQGTGA. The DNA for the CDR3 is TGTGCCAGCAGCTCCTTCCCGACGGGTGAGCAGTTCTTC. Translated, it gives CASSSFPTGEQFF.

The chain recombines TRBV3-1 (or the pseudogene TRBV3-2) with TRBJ2-3; D might be TRBD1 or TRBD2, each matching 6 bases. Trimming removed 4 bases at V and 7 bases at J, with 27 bases between. CDR1 LGHDT and CDR2 YNNKEL come from the germline V gene (reference sequence). The CDR3 has 18 residues. This CDR3 is CASSLGGQGSRFSYTQYF. CDR3 DNA sequence: TGTGCCAGCAGCCTAGGGGGGCAGGGGTCAAGATTTTCATATACGCAGTATTTT.